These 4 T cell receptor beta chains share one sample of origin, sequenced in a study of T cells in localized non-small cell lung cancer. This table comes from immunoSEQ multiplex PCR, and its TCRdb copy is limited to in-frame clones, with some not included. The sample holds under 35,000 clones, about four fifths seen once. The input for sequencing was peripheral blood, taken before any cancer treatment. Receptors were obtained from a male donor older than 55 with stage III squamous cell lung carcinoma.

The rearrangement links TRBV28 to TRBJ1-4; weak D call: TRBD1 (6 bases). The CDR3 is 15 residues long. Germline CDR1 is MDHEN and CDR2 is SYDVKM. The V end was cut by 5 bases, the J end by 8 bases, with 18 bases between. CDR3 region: CASSTLGGGQEKLFF. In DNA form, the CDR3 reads TGTGCCAGCAGTACCCTAGGGGGAGGACAGGAAAAACTGTTTTTT. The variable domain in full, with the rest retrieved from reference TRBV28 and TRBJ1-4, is DVKVTQSSRYLVKRTGEKVFLECVQDMDHENMFWYRQDPGLGLRLIYFSYDVKMKEKGDIPEGYSVSREKKERFSLILESASTNQTSMYLCASSTLGGGQEKLFFGSGTQLSVL.

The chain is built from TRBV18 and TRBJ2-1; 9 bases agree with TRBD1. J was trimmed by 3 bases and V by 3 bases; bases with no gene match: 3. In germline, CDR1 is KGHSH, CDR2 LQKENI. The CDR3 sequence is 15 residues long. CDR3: CASSPGQGIYNEQFF. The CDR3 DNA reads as TGTGCCAGCTCACCGGGACAGGGTATCTACAATGAGCAGTTCTTC.

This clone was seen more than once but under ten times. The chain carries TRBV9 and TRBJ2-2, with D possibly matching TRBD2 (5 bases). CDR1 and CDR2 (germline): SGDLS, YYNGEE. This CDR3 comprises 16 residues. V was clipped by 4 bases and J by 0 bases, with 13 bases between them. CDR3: CASSRSSVSNTGELFF. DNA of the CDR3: TGTGCCAGCAGCAGGAGTAGCGTTTCGAACACCGGGGAGCTGTTTTTT.

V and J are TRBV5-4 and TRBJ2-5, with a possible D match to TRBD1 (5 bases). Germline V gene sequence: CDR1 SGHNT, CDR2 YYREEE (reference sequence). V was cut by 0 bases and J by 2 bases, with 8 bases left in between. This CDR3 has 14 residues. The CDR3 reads CASSLGQFQETQYF. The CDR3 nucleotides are TGTGCCAGCAGCTTGGGACAGTTTCAAGAGACCCAGTACTTC. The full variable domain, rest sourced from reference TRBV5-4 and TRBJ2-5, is ETGVTQSPTHLIKTRGQQVTLRCSSQSGHNTVSWYQQALGQGPQFIFQYYREEENGRGNFPPRFSGLQFPNYSSELNVNALELDDSALYLCASSLGQFQETQYFGPGTRLLVL.